A single sample gave rise to the 3 T cell receptor beta chains below, sequenced in a study of T cell responses to AZD1222 COVID-19 vaccine. Sequenced by immunoSEQ multiplex PCR; TCRdb stores in-frame clones only, minus some. The repertoire holds around 80,000 clones, with roughly 83% as singletons. The starting material was peripheral blood, obtained on day 0 of AZD1222 vaccination. The receptors originated from an adult in good health.

The genes are TRBV30 and TRBJ2-1; 9 positions match TRBD2. The J segment lost 4 bases and the V segment lost 5 bases, leaving 6 bases of the junction unmatched. The germline V gene encodes CDR1 GTSNPN and CDR2 SVGIG (reference sequence). This CDR3 has 14 amino acids. The CDR3 is CAWRRLAEYNEQFF. DNA for the CDR3: TGTGCCTGGCGACGACTAGCGGAGTACAATGAGCAGTTCTTC.

This clone was detected only once. The chain couples TRBV6-5 to TRBJ2-2, with TRBD1 matching over 9 bases. Per the germline V gene, CDR1 is MNHEY and CDR2 is SVGAGI. The CDR3 is 15 amino acids. J was trimmed by 2 bases and V by 7 bases; bases with no gene match: 5. The CDR3 protein is CASNRDRVNTGELFF. The CDR3 DNA is TGTGCCAGCAACAGGGACAGGGTAAACACCGGGGAGCTGTTTTTT.

The chain combines TRBV7-8 with TRBJ1-2; unclear D gene. Germline CDR1 is SGHVS and CDR2 is FQNEAQ. The V gene lost 5 bases and the J gene lost 1 base, with 17 bases spanning the gap. The CDR3 runs to 16 residues. CDR3 protein: CASSREDPLLNYGYTF. The CDR3 region has the DNA TGTGCCAGCAGCCGAGAGGACCCGCTTCTTAACTATGGCTACACCTTC.